These 26 T cell receptor beta chains were sequenced from one sample in a study of beta chain features in type 1 diabetes. Every isolated RNA sample was fully reverse transcribed, so sequencing captured expressed TCRB transcripts. Generated by immunoSEQ multiplex PCR, the TCRdb table keeps only in-frame clones and is missing some. The sample lists about 330,000 clones, 9.5% to 11% occurring once. The sequenced sample consisted of naive CD4+ T cells from blood. The receptors were sampled from a woman in her 30s in good health.

The gene calls are TRBV28 and TRBJ1-1; 8 bases agree with TRBD1. Germline CDR1 and CDR2: MDHEN and SYDVKM. The ends lost 6 bases at V and 0 bases at J; junction bases unmatched: 12. The CDR3 length is 17 residues. CDR3 DNA sequence: TGTGCCAGCAGCCTAATCTCAGGGGGCTCCATGAACACTGAAGCTTTCTTT. It yields the protein CASSLISGGSMNTEAFF.

This clone was detected a few times. CDR3 amino acids: CASSPRGQTYEQYF. CDR3 in DNA: TGTGCCAGCAGCCCTAGGGGACAGACCTACGAGCAGTACTTC. The chain employs TRBV5-4 and TRBJ2-7; the match to TRBD1 covers 7 bases. CDR3 size: 14 residues. Germline assignment: CDR1 SGHNT and CDR2 YYREEE (reference sequence). V was pared by 4 bases and J by 2 bases, with 6 bases of the junction left unmatched.

This clone was detected a few times. The V call is TRBV5-4, the J call TRBJ2-4, with TRBD1 matching over 7 bases. Germline V gene lookup returns CDR1 SGHNT and CDR2 YYREEE (reference sequence). The CDR3 is 14 residues long. With V trimmed by 0 bases and J by 7 bases, 4 bases remained unmatched. CDR3 in amino acids: CASSLVSRGNIQYF. CDR3 nucleotide sequence: TGTGCCAGCAGCTTGGTTTCCAGGGGGAACATTCAGTACTTC.

The chain couples TRBV30 to TRBJ1-5; D not resolved. Germline V gives CDR1 GTSNPN, CDR2 SVGIG (reference sequence). The CDR3 extends over 15 amino acids. Deletions cut 0 bases from V and 4 bases from J, with 13 bases between. CDR3 region: CAWSVSGLGNQPQHF. The CDR3 DNA sequence: TGTGCCTGGAGTGTCAGTGGACTGGGAAATCAGCCCCAGCATTTT.

CDR3 in amino acids: CAWANIAGEWNEQFF. The DNA for the CDR3 is TGTGCCTGGGCCAATATAGCGGGAGAGTGGAATGAGCAGTTCTTC. J is TRBJ2-1 and V is TRBV30; TRBD2 aligns across 9 bases. The CDR3 is 15 residues long. The germline V gene encodes CDR1 GTSNPN and CDR2 SVGIG (reference sequence). V lost 5 bases, J lost 7 bases, and 12 bases stayed unmatched. The whole variable domain, remainder taken from reference TRBV30 and TRBJ2-1, is SQTIHQWPATLVQPVGSPLSLECTVEGTSNPNLYWYRQAAGRGLQLLFYSVGIGQISSEVPQNLSASRPQDRQFILSSKKLLLSDSGFYLCAWANIAGEWNEQFFGPGTRLTVL.

This clone was detected a few times. The chain combines TRBV11-1 with TRBJ2-2; possible D gene TRBD1, 7 bases. Trimming removed 5 bases at V and 4 bases at J, with 11 bases between. The CDR3 has 14 residues. Germline V gene lookup returns CDR1 SGHAT and CDR2 FQDESV (reference sequence). Written as DNA, the CDR3 is TGTGCCAGCAGCAGACAGGGAGGCACCGGGGAGCTGTTTTTT. Encoded protein: CASSRQGGTGELFF.

This clone was observed a few times. This chain joins TRBV28 and TRBJ2-7; 9 nucleotides line up with TRBD1. The CDR3 contains 14 residues. CDR1 is MDHEN and CDR2 is SYDVKM in the germline V gene. V dropped 2 bases and J dropped 1; count of bases not matched to a gene: 0. CDR3 nucleotide sequence: TGTGCCAGCAGTTTAGGGACAGGGTCCTACGAGCAGTACTTC. This translates into CASSLGTGSYEQYF.

This chain joins TRBV28 and TRBJ2-5, with 7 bases lining up with TRBD1. V lost 3 bases, J lost 5 bases, and 9 bases stayed unmatched. This CDR3 region has 15 residues. Germline V gene data show CDR1 as MDHEN and CDR2 as SYDVKM. CDR3 in DNA: TGTGCCAGCAGTTTTGTGACAGGGCCAAGGGAGACCCAGTACTTC. Protein product: CASSFVTGPRETQYF.

This clone was seen a few times. V and J are TRBV18 and TRBJ2-1; D unresolved. Trimming removed 6 bases from V and 3 bases from J, with 9 bases in between. Germline lookup yields CDR1 KGHSH and CDR2 LQKENI. This CDR3 region has 13 residues. The CDR3 protein is CASSDSFYNEQFF. CDR3 coding DNA: TGTGCCAGCTCCGATAGCTTCTACAATGAGCAGTTCTTC.

This sequence joins TRBV7-2 and TRBJ2-5; 7 bases are a match to TRBD2. The V segment lost 8 bases and the J segment 5 bases; nucleotides outside the gene matches: 14. This CDR3 contains 15 residues. Germline CDR1 SGHTA, CDR2 FQGNSA. CDR3 DNA sequence: TGTGCCAGCGGGGGGGGACGGCTGTTAGGGGAGACCCAGTACTTC. Translation: CASGGGRLLGETQYF.

The chain has TRBV2 and TRBJ2-4, with D possibly TRBD2 on 6 matching bases. CDR3 length: 15 amino acids. V was cut by 7 bases and J by 2 bases, with 15 bases left in between. Germline V CDR1 and CDR2: SNHLY, FYNNEI. The CDR3 DNA reads TGTGCCAGCACCGGGGGAATCGGACCCAAAAACATTCAGTACTTC. This translates into CASTGGIGPKNIQYF.

The V gene is TRBV19, the J gene TRBJ2-7, with a tentative D call TRBD1 (6 bases). Deletions cut 5 bases from V and 2 bases from J, with 16 bases between. Germline V gives CDR1 LNHDA, CDR2 SQIVND (reference sequence). This CDR3 is 15 amino acids long. CDR3: CASSAPGTLPYEQYF. In nucleotides, the CDR3 is TGTGCCAGTAGTGCCCCCGGGACACTCCCCTACGAGCAGTACTTC.

This chain joins TRBV7-2 and TRBJ2-5; tentatively, D is TRBD1 (6 bases). V was pared by 1 base and J by 2 bases, with 8 bases between. Looked up from germline, CDR1 is SGHTA and CDR2 is FQGNSA. The CDR3 runs 14 residues. The chain's CDR3 is CASSLGQAQETQYF. DNA for the CDR3: TGTGCCAGCAGCTTAGGACAGGCGCAAGAGACCCAGTACTTC.

This clone was counted a few times. V and J are TRBV7-6 and TRBJ2-3; a weak D match, TRBD2 (5 bases). Trimming shortened V by 5 bases and J by 2 bases, and 20 bases separated the two germline ends. The CDR3 covers 17 residues. CDR1 and CDR2 from the germline V gene are SGHVS and FNYEAQ. The CDR3 sequence is CASSPLPGSTNTDTQYF. The CDR3 coding sequence is TGTGCCAGCAGCCCACTTCCGGGGTCTACCAACACAGATACGCAGTATTTT.

Regarding this clone: One end of the junction fails to match germline, which may point to a read error. Within the sample, other DNA sequences also encode this same CDR3. The J gene is TRBJ2-5, the V gene TRBV18, with D perhaps matching TRBD1 (6 bases). Germline V gene sequence: CDR1 KGHSH, CDR2 LQKENI. The CDR3 has 14 amino acids. This CDR3 reads CASSPRQGSETQYF. The CDR3 region has the DNA TGTGCCAGCTCGCCACGGCAGGGGTCGGAGACCCAGTACTTC.

CDR3 sequence: CASSTDISGETQYF. CDR3 sequence (DNA): TGTGCCAGCAGCACGGACATCTCGGGAGAGACCCAGTACTTC. The chain recombines TRBV5-7 with TRBJ2-5; TRBD1 might be the D (5 bases). TRBV5-7 is reported as an ORF; its role is uncertain. V dropped 4 bases and J dropped 4 bases, with 14 bases sitting between them. The length of the CDR3 is 14 residues.

The chain couples TRBV18 to TRBJ2-5; maybe TRBD2 (5 bases). Germline CDR1 and CDR2: KGHSH and LQKENI. The CDR3 loop spans 15 amino acids. V was shortened by 3 bases and J by 5 bases, with 16 bases between the two germline ends. The CDR3 sequence: CASSPISGSGETQYF. DNA of the CDR3: TGTGCCAGCTCACCCATTTCGGGGTCCGGTGAGACCCAGTACTTC.

This chain links TRBV5-1 with TRBJ2-3, with a weak D call TRBD2 (5 bases). The CDR3 runs 15 residues. Trimming removed 0 bases at V and 5 bases at J, with 13 bases between. The germline gives CDR1 SGHRS, CDR2 YFSETQ. The CDR3 coding sequence is TGCGCCAGCAGCTTGGTGCCCGGGATTAGAGATACGCAGTATTTT. This gives the protein CASSLVPGIRDTQYF.

This clone was seen more than once but under ten times. This sequence joins TRBV4-3 and TRBJ2-3, with no clear D. Germline V gene sequence: CDR1 LGHNA, CDR2 YSLEER. V was shortened by 0 bases and J by 4 bases, with 8 bases between the two germline ends. This CDR3 is 14 amino acids long. The CDR3 here is CASSQEGEADTQYF. In DNA, the CDR3 is TGCGCCAGCAGCCAAGAAGGCGAGGCAGATACGCAGTATTTT.

This clone has a handful of counts. The chain combines TRBV9 with TRBJ2-1; 7 bases agree with TRBD2. Germline lookup yields CDR1 SGDLS and CDR2 YYNGEE. CDR3 size: 17 residues. The V segment lost 0 bases and the J segment 0 bases; nucleotides outside the gene matches: 6. The CDR3 is CASSVVGGEGSYNEQFF. For the CDR3, the DNA is TGTGCCAGCAGCGTAGTCGGAGGGGAGGGCTCCTACAATGAGCAGTTCTTC.

This clone was found a few times. The chain joins TRBV7-2 to TRBJ2-2; TRBD2 might be the D (6 bases). CDR1 and CDR2 (germline): SGHTA, FQGNSA. The CDR3 is 14 amino acids. V lost 5 bases and J 4 bases, leaving 11 bases between the germline ends. The CDR3 sequence is CASSPGLSTGELFF. CDR3 coding DNA: TGTGCCAGCAGCCCGGGACTTAGCACCGGGGAGCTGTTTTTT. Drawing the rest from reference TRBV7-2 and TRBJ2-2, the complete variable domain is GAGVSQSPSNKVTEKGKDVELRCDPISGHTALYWYRQSLGQGLEFLIYFQGNSAPDKSGLPSDRFSAERTGGSVSTLTIQRTQQEDSAVYLCASSPGLSTGELFFGEGSRLTVL.

The rearrangement links TRBV2 to TRBJ2-7; the D gene is possibly TRBD2 (6 bases). The germline V gene has CDR1 SNHLY and CDR2 FYNNEI. V lost 4 bases and J lost 0, with 13 bases in between. The CDR3 length is 15 residues. This chain's CDR3 is CASSGRGESSYEQYF. CDR3 in DNA: TGTGCCAGCAGTGGGCGCGGGGAGAGCTCCTACGAGCAGTACTTC.

Of note for this clone: This sample includes further DNA sequences coding for the same CDR3. The CDR3 DNA follows: TGTGCCAGCAGCCCGGGACAGGGCCAAGAGACCCAGTACTTC. Amino acids: CASSPGQGQETQYF. J is TRBJ2-5 and V is TRBV7-3; the match to TRBD1 covers 9 bases. Germline V lookup: CDR1 SGHTA, CDR2 FQGTGA. The V gene end was trimmed by 5 bases and the J gene end by 1 base; junction bases not matched to a gene: 2. The CDR3 has 14 residues.

The chain combines TRBV4-3 with TRBJ2-5; 8 bases are shared with TRBD2. V lost 0 bases, J lost 6 bases, and 9 bases stayed unmatched. The CDR3 extends over 16 amino acids. CDR1 is LGHNA, CDR2 YSLEER, per germline. The CDR3 DNA reads as TGCGCCAGCAGCCAAGATATCAGCGGGAGACTGAAGACCCAGTACTTC. Translated: CASSQDISGRLKTQYF.

CDR3 sequence reads: CAWSVKGHSESQFF. The CDR3 DNA sequence: TGTGCCTGGAGTGTTAAAGGGCATAGCGAATCGCAGTTCTTC. V gene TRBV30 combines with J gene TRBJ2-1; D might be TRBD2 (5 bases). V shed 0 bases and J shed 12 bases, with 18 bases lying between them. The length of the CDR3 is 14 residues. Germline V gives CDR1 GTSNPN, CDR2 SVGIG (reference sequence).

Only a few counts were recorded for this clone. The genes are TRBV18 and TRBJ2-3; 7 bases are a match to TRBD1. J gave up 2 bases and V 2 bases, and 10 bases lay outside the gene matches. Germline CDR1 and CDR2: KGHSH and LQKENI. The CDR3 runs 17 residues. DNA of the CDR3: TGTGCCAGCTCACCAAGCCCAGGGACAGCACTCACAGATACGCAGTATTTT. Its protein product is CASSPSPGTALTDTQYF.